This T cell receptor (beta chain) was identified in a study of CD4 T cells in relation to SARS-CoV-2 and coronaviruses. Study-level information: Median patient age was roughly 40 years, spanning 21 to 72 years. Two subjects were Hispanic; patients were roughly 8 males and a handful of females.

Naive and memory CD4+ T cells were cultured with CEF, then survey-sequenced. TCRdb's table, derived via immunoSEQ multiplex PCR, lists solely in-frame clones and lacks some. The sample shows roughly 38,000 clones, 84% of them seen only once. Comment on this clone: Its antigen is unknown.

From germline, CDR1 is SGHKS and CDR2 YYEKEE (reference sequence). Trimming left V 7 bases short and J 3 bases short, with 11 bases between. The CDR3 consists of 12 residues. The rearrangement joins TRBV5-5 to TRBJ2-7, with a possible D match to TRBD2 (5 bases). The receptor's source is an adult with COVID-19. The sequencing sample was made of naive CD4+ T cells from PBMCs, cultured in vitro. Subset denoted: naive CD4+ T cells isolated by negative enrichment. CDR3 DNA: TGTGCCAGCCGAGGAGAGGGCTACGAGCAGTACTTC. Translating gives CASRGEGYEQYF.